Following are 24 T cell receptor beta chains from one sample sequenced in a study of tumour-infiltrating T cells in Burkitt lymphoma. The method was immunoSEQ multiplex PCR; TCRdb's version includes in-frame clones alone and lacks a portion of them. The sample carries roughly 5,100 clones, about 16% recorded once. What was sequenced was tumor tissue. The receptors derive from a human donor with diffuse large B-cell lymphoma.

J is TRBJ2-1 and V is TRBV18, with TRBD2 matching 12 bases. This CDR3 has 16 residues. V trimming: 2 bases; J trimming: 4 bases; junction bases outside the gene matches: 3. Per the germline V gene, CDR1 is KGHSH and CDR2 is LQKENI. The CDR3 DNA reads TGTGCCAGCTCACCAACGACTAGCGGGAGATACAATGAGCAGTTCTTC. Residues: CASSPTTSGRYNEQFF. Full variable domain (outside the CDR3, taken from reference TRBV18 and TRBJ2-1): NAGVMQNPRHLVRRRGQEARLRCSPMKGHSHVYWYRQLPEEGLKFMVYLQKENIIDESGMPKERFSAEFPKEGPSILRIQQVVRGDSAAYFCASSPTTSGRYNEQFFGPGTRLTVL.

The gene calls are TRBV7-9 and TRBJ1-1; no reliable D call. Germline CDR1 is SEHNR and CDR2 is FQNEAQ (reference sequence). V was shortened by 4 bases and J by 5 bases, with 8 bases between the two germline ends. The CDR3 is 12 residues long. This CDR3 is CASSSTNTEAFF. Here the CDR3 DNA reads TGTGCCAGCAGCTCGACCAATACTGAAGCTTTCTTT.

The chain links TRBV19 to TRBJ2-3; 8 bases fit TRBD1. V was pared by 5 bases and J by 0 bases, with 7 bases of the junction left unmatched. The CDR3 runs 16 residues. The germline V gene encodes CDR1 LNHDA and CDR2 SQIVND (reference sequence). The CDR3 loop reads CASSLRTGSSTDTQYF. The CDR3 nucleotides are TGTGCCAGTAGTCTCAGGACAGGGTCGAGCACAGATACGCAGTATTTT.

The rearrangement joins TRBV19 to TRBJ2-7, with D possibly TRBD1 on 5 matching bases. This CDR3 has 15 residues. V lost 1 base and J 3 bases, leaving 13 bases between the germline ends. Looked up from germline, CDR1 is LNHDA and CDR2 is SQIVND (reference sequence). CDR3 nucleotide sequence: TGTGCCAGTAGTATAGGTGGTGGGGCAGGCTACGAGCAGTACTTC. Translating it yields CASSIGGGAGYEQYF.

The chain couples TRBV28 to TRBJ1-1; perhaps TRBD1 as D (6 bases). V was pared by 6 bases and J by 7 bases, with 18 bases between. In germline, CDR1 is MDHEN, CDR2 SYDVKM. The CDR3 totals 14 residues. The CDR3, as DNA: TGTGCCAGCAGACCCTACAGGGAGTTGGATGAAGCTTTCTTT. Translation gives CASRPYRELDEAFF.

The J gene is TRBJ2-5, the V gene TRBV7-2; TRBD2 matches at 9 bases. The CDR3 consists of 13 residues. V lost 5 bases and J lost 5; bases outside the gene matches: 3. CDR1 and CDR2 (germline): SGHTA, FQGNSA. The CDR3 DNA sequence: TGTGCCAGCAGCCCGGGACTAGCCGAGACCCAGTACTTC. This codes for CASSPGLAETQYF.

The rearrangement links TRBV28 to TRBJ2-7; D assignment may be TRBD1 or TRBD2 (7 bases each). Trimming took 3 bases from V and 6 from J, leaving 24 bases between them. There are 17 residues in the CDR3. Germline lookup yields CDR1 MDHEN and CDR2 SYDVKM. CDR3 in amino acids: CASSFAQGGVTSPEQYF. The CDR3, as DNA: TGTGCCAGCAGTTTTGCGCAGGGGGGGGTCACCTCTCCCGAGCAGTACTTC.

The chain is built from TRBV28 and TRBJ1-2; D gene uncertain. CDR1 and CDR2 from the germline V gene are MDHEN and SYDVKM. The CDR3 sequence is 12 residues long. V gave up 3 bases and J gave up 4 bases, with 6 bases separating them. In DNA form, the CDR3 reads TGTGCCAGCAGTTTCGAGTCCTATGGCTACACCTTC. This gives the protein CASSFESYGYTF.

This clone has a handful of counts. The genes are TRBV15 and TRBJ2-5; 13 nucleotides match TRBD2. There are 14 residues in the CDR3. Germline CDR1 and CDR2: LNHNV and YYDKDF (reference sequence). V lost 8 bases, J lost 7 bases, and 7 bases stayed unmatched. The CDR3 protein is CATGLGTSGTTQYF. In DNA, the CDR3 is TGTGCCACCGGGCTGGGGACTAGCGGGACGACCCAGTACTTC. Full variable domain (missing parts from reference TRBV15 and TRBJ2-5): DAMVIQNPRYQVTQFGKPVTLSCSQTLNHNVMYWYQQKSSQAPKLLFHYYDKDFNNEADTPDNFQSRRPNTSFCFLDIRSPGLGDTAMYLCATGLGTSGTTQYFGPGTRLLVL.

The chain recombines TRBV18 with TRBJ1-3; the D is unclear. The V end lost 8 bases, the J end lost 4 bases, and 9 bases lay between the germline ends. The germline CDR1 and CDR2 sequences are KGHSH and LQKENI. The CDR3 consists of 12 residues. The CDR3 DNA follows: TGTGCCAGCCGGGCTTACGGAAACACCATATATTTT. Its protein is CASRAYGNTIYF.

CDR3 amino acids: CASSLARMAGEPSGNTIYF. Here the CDR3 DNA reads TGTGCCAGCAGCTTGGCAAGGATGGCAGGGGAACCTTCTGGAAACACCATATATTTT. The rearrangement uses TRBV5-6 and TRBJ1-3, with D possibly TRBD1 on 6 matching bases. Germline V gene data show CDR1 as SGHDT and CDR2 as YYEEEE. V lost 0 bases to trimming and J lost 1 base, with 20 bases between them. This CDR3 has 19 amino acids.

The chain links TRBV27 to TRBJ2-2; tentative D call: TRBD2 (6 bases). The germline V gene encodes CDR1 MNHEY and CDR2 SMNVEV (reference sequence). The ends were cut back, 10 bases at V and 5 bases at J, with 14 bases in the middle. The CDR3 runs to 13 residues. CDR3 in amino acids: CAIRDWGTGELFF. For the CDR3, the DNA is TGTGCCATCCGGGACTGGGGGACCGGGGAGCTGTTTTTT.

This clone was counted between two and nine times. The CDR3 loop is CASSPIGDGEQYF. The CDR3 DNA reads as TGTGCCAGCTCACCCATAGGCGACGGGGAGCAGTACTTC. V is TRBV18 and J is TRBJ2-7, with D uncertain. The V end lost 3 bases, the J end lost 7 bases, and 13 bases lay between the germline ends. In germline, CDR1 is KGHSH, CDR2 LQKENI. The CDR3 loop spans 13 amino acids.

There are a few counts of this clone. The chain uses TRBV5-1 and TRBJ2-2; 7 bases are shared with TRBD1. The CDR3 spans 15 residues. The germline V gene has CDR1 SGHRS and CDR2 YFSETQ. J was trimmed by 2 bases and V by 4 bases; bases with no gene match: 5. This chain's CDR3 is CASSPGTANTGELFF. The CDR3 region has the DNA TGCGCCAGCAGCCCCGGGACAGCCAACACCGGGGAGCTGTTTTTT.

This sequence joins TRBV29-1 and TRBJ1-5; D uncertain. The CDR3 totals 11 residues. V shed 8 bases and J shed 4 bases, with 9 bases lying between them. The germline CDR1 and CDR2 sequences are SQVTM and ANQGSEA. As DNA, the CDR3 is TGCAGCCCCCGAGAGAATCAGCCCCAGCATTTT. Translated: CSPRENQPQHF. The whole variable domain, filled in from reference TRBV29-1 and TRBJ1-5, reads SAVISQKPSRDICQRGTSLTIQCQVDSQVTMMFWYRQQPGQSLTLIATANQGSEATYESGFVIDKFPISRPNLTFSTLTVSNMSPEDSSIYLCSPRENQPQHFGDGTRLSIL.

This clone has a handful of counts. The chain has TRBV6-1 and TRBJ1-2; no clear D gene. This CDR3 region has 15 residues. Trimming removed 6 bases from V and 8 bases from J, with 22 bases in between. Per the germline V gene, CDR1 is MNHNS and CDR2 is SASEGT. The CDR3 bases are TGTGCCAGCAGGGAACTGGACCCACGCGGGTTAGGCTACACCTTC. Its protein product is CASRELDPRGLGYTF.

V usage is TRBV27 and J usage is TRBJ2-5; tentative D call: TRBD2 (7 bases). Germline V CDR1 and CDR2: MNHEY, SMNVEV (reference sequence). The CDR3 loop spans 14 amino acids. Trimming pared 3 bases from V and 4 bases from J, leaving 12 bases between. In DNA form, the CDR3 reads TGTGCCAGCAGTTTGGGGGGGCGGGTAGAGACCCAGTACTTC. It yields the protein CASSLGGRVETQYF.

There are a few counts of this clone. This chain links TRBV7-2 with TRBJ2-1; D unresolved. From germline, CDR1 is SGHTA and CDR2 FQGNSA. Trimming shortened V by 3 bases and J by 0 bases, and 6 bases separated the two germline ends. The CDR3 has 14 amino acids. CDR3 DNA: TGTGCCAGCAGCTTTGGAAGCTCCTACAATGAGCAGTTCTTC. Translated, it gives CASSFGSSYNEQFF. The complete variable domain, with remaining parts taken from reference TRBV7-2 and TRBJ2-1, reads GAGVSQSPSNKVTEKGKDVELRCDPISGHTALYWYRQSLGQGLEFLIYFQGNSAPDKSGLPSDRFSAERTGGSVSTLTIQRTQQEDSAVYLCASSFGSSYNEQFFGPGTRLTVL.

V is TRBV27 and J is TRBJ1-1, with a weak D call TRBD1 (5 bases). The V end was cut by 5 bases, the J end by 3 bases, with 13 bases between. Per germline, CDR1 MNHEY and CDR2 SMNVEV (reference sequence). There are 14 residues in the CDR3. CDR3 coding DNA: TGTGCCAGCAGTCGTGGGACCCTCCACACTGAAGCTTTCTTT. As protein: CASSRGTLHTEAFF.

The genes are TRBV9 and TRBJ2-4; D uncertain. The CDR3 is 16 residues long. Germline CDR1 is SGDLS and CDR2 is YYNGEE. Trimming removed 0 bases from V and 1 base from J, with 11 bases in between. The CDR3: CASSVGAALAKNIQYF. The CDR3 nucleotides read TGTGCCAGCAGCGTAGGCGCAGCACTGGCCAAAAACATTCAGTACTTC.

This clone occurred a few times. This rearrangement joins TRBV4-2 to TRBJ2-1; 12 nucleotides align to TRBD2. This CDR3 is built from 17 residues. The germline V gene encodes CDR1 LGHNA and CDR2 YNFKEQ. The V gene end was trimmed by 1 base and the J gene end by 7 bases; junction bases not matched to a gene: 8. The CDR3 region is CASSQGPKGLAGNEQFF. The CDR3 DNA is TGTGCCAGCAGCCAAGGCCCGAAGGGACTAGCGGGTAATGAGCAGTTCTTC.

This clone was detected only once. V and J are TRBV7-2 and TRBJ2-3; 8 bases map to TRBD2. V lost 5 bases, J lost 5 bases, and 6 bases stayed unmatched. CDR1 SGHTA and CDR2 FQGNSA come from the germline V gene. CDR3 length equals 14 residues. The CDR3 DNA reads as TGTGCCAGCAGCCCCCGCCTAGCGGGAGATACGCAGTATTTT. Residues: CASSPRLAGDTQYF.

This clone has just a few counts. V and J are TRBV25-1 and TRBJ1-5; D is unclear. Deletions cut 1 base from V and 6 bases from J, with 10 bases between. From germline, CDR1 is MGHDK and CDR2 SYGVNS. This CDR3 region has 14 residues. The CDR3 sequence is CASSEWKVGQPQHF. The CDR3 DNA reads as TGTGCCAGCAGTGAATGGAAGGTTGGTCAGCCCCAGCATTTT.

The chain is built from TRBV6-5 and TRBJ2-5, with a weak D call TRBD2 (5 bases). TRBJ2-7 matches the DNA end more closely, so the J call is doubtful. Germline lookup yields CDR1 MNHEY and CDR2 SVGAGI. The CDR3 is made up of 15 amino acids. For the CDR3, the DNA is TGTGCCAGCAGTCCACAGACCGGGAACTCCTACGAGCAGTACTTC. It specifies CASSPQTGNSYEQYF.